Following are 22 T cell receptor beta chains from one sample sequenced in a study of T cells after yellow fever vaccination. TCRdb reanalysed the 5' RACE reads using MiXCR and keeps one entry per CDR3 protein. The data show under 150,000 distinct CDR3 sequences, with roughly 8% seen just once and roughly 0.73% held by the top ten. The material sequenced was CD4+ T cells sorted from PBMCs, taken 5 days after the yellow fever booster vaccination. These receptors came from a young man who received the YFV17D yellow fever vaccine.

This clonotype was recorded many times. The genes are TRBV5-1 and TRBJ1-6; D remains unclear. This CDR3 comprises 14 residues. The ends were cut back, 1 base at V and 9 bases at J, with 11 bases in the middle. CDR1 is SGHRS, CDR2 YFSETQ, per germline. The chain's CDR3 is CASSLLTSGSPLHF. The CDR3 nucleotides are TGCGCCAGCAGCTTGCTCACGAGCGGTTCACCCCTCCACTTT.

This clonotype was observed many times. CDR3 protein: CSARDPTSGRPEQYF. DNA of the CDR3: TGCAGTGCTAGAGATCCAACTAGCGGGAGACCCGAGCAGTACTTC. The gene calls are TRBV20-1 and TRBJ2-7; TRBD2 aligns across 11 bases. CDR3 length: 15 amino acids. The trim removed 0 bases at V and 6 bases at J, leaving 7 bases unmatched. Germline CDR1 is DFQATT and CDR2 is SNEGSKA (reference sequence).

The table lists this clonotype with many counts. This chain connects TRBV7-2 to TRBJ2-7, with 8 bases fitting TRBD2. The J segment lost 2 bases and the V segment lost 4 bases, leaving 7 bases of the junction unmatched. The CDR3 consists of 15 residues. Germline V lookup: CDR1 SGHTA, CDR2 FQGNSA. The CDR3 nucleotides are TGTGCCAGCAGCTACTCCGGGAGGGTTACCTACGAGCAGTACTTC. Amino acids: CASSYSGRVTYEQYF.

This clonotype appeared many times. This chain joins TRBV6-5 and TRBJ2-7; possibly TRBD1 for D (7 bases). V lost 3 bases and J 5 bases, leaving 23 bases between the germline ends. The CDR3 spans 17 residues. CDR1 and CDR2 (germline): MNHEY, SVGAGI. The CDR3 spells CASSYSTTGRSSNEQYF. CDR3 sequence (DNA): TGTGCCAGCAGTTATTCTACGACAGGGAGGTCTAGTAACGAGCAGTACTTC.

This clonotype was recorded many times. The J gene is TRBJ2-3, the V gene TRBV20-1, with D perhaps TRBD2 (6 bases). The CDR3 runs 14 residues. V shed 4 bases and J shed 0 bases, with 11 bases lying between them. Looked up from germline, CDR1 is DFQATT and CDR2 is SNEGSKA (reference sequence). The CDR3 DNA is TGCAGTGCTACTGGCAGCGGGAGCACAGATACGCAGTATTTT. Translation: CSATGSGSTDTQYF.

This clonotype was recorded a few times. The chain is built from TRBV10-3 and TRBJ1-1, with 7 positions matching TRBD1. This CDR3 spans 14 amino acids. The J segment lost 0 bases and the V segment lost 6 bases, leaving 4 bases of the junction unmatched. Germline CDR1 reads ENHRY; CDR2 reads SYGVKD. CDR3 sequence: CAIRSGQMNTEAFF. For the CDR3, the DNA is TGTGCCATCAGATCGGGACAGATGAACACTGAAGCTTTCTTT.

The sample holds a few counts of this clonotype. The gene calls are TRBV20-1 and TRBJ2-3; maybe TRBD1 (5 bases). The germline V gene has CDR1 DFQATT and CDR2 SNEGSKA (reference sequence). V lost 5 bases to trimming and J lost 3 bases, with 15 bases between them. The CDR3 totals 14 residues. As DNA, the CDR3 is TGCAGTGCTCCCCCCGCCAGGGCGACAGATACGCAGTATTTT. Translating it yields CSAPPARATDTQYF.

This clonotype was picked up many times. The CDR3, as DNA: TGCAGCGCGAGACACGCTAACTATGGCTACACCTTC. Its protein product is CSARHANYGYTF. This chain uses TRBV29-1 with TRBJ1-2, with D hard to call. Germline loops: CDR1 SQVTM, CDR2 ANQGSEA. Trimming left V 7 bases short and J 0 bases short, with 9 bases between. The CDR3 runs 12 residues. Using reference TRBV29-1 and TRBJ1-2 for the parts outside the CDR3, the full variable domain is SAVISQKPSRDICQRGTSLTIQCQVDSQVTMMFWYRQQPGQSLTLIATANQGSEATYESGFVIDKFPISRPNLTFSTLTVSNMSPEDSSIYLCSARHANYGYTFGSGTRLTVV.

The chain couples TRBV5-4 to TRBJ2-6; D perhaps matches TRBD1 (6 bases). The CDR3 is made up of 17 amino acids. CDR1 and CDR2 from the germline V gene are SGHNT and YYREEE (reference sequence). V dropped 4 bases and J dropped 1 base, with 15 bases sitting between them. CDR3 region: CASSRQVILSGANVLTF. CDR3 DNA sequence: TGTGCCAGCAGCCGACAGGTCATCCTTTCTGGGGCCAACGTCCTGACTTTC.

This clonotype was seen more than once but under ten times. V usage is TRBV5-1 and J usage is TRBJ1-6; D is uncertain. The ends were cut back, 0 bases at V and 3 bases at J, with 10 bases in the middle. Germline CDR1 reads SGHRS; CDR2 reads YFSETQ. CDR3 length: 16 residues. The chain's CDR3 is CASSLVTIRYNSPLHF. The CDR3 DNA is TGCGCCAGCAGCTTGGTAACGATCCGCTATAATTCACCCCTCCACTTT. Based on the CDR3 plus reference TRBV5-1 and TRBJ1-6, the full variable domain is KAGVTQTPRYLIKTRGQQVTLSCSPISGHRSVSWYQQTPGQGLQFLFEYFSETQRNKGNFPGRFSGRQFSNSRSEMNVSTLELGDSALYLCASSLVTIRYNSPLHFGNGTRLTVT.

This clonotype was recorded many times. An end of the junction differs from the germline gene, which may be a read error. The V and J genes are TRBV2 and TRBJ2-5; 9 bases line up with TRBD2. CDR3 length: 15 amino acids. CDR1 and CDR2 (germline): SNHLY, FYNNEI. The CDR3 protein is CASRLAGRMAEIQYF. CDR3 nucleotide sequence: TGTGCCAGCAGGCTAGCGGGACGGATGGCAGAGATCCAGTACTTC.

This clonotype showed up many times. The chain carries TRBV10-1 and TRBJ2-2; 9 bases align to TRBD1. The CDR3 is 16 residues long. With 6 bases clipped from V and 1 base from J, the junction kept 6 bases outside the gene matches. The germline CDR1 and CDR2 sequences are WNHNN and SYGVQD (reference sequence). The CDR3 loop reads CASSFGQGKNTGELFF. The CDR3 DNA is TGCGCCAGCAGCTTCGGACAGGGGAAGAACACCGGGGAGCTGTTTTTT.

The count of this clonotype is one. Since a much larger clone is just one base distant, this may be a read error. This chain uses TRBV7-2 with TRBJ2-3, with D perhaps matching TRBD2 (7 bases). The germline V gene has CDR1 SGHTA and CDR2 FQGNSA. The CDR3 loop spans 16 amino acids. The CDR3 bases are TGTGCCAGCAGCTCCCGGGGGCGGGAGAGCAAAGATACGCAGTATTTT. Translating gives CASSSRGRESKDTQYF.

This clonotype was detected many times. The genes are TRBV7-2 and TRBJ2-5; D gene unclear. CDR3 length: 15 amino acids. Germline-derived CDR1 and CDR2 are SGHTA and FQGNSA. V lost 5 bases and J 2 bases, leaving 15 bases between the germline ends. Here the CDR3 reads CASSLLWGTQETQYF. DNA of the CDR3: TGTGCCAGCAGCCTGTTGTGGGGAACTCAAGAGACCCAGTACTTC.

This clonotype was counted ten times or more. CDR3 loop: CSVGLGLAGGDEQFF. Here the CDR3 DNA reads TGCAGCGTTGGCCTTGGACTAGCGGGAGGGGATGAGCAGTTCTTC. The chain couples TRBV29-1 to TRBJ2-1; 15 bases agree with TRBD2. The trim removed 4 bases at V and 8 bases at J, leaving 6 bases unmatched. This CDR3 is built from 15 residues. Germline loops: CDR1 SQVTM, CDR2 ANQGSEA.

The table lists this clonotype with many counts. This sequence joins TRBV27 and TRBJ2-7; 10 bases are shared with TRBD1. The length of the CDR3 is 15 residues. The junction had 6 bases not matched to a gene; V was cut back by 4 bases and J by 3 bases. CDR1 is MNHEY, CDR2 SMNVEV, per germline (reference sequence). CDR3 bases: TGTGCCAGCAGTTCCCCCGGGACAGGGGACTACGAGCAGTACTTC. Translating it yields CASSSPGTGDYEQYF.

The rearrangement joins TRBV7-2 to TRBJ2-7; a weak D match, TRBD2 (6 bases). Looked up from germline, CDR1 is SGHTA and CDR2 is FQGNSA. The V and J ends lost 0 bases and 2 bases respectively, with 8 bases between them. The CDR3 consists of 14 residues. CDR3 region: CASSLASGPYEQYF. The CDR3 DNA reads TGTGCCAGCAGCTTAGCTAGCGGCCCCTACGAGCAGTACTTC. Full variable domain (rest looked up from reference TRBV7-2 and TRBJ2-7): GAGVSQSPSNKVTEKGKDVELRCDPISGHTALYWYRQSLGQGLEFLIYFQGNSAPDKSGLPSDRFSAERTGGSVSTLTIQRTQQEDSAVYLCASSLASGPYEQYFGPGTRLTVT.

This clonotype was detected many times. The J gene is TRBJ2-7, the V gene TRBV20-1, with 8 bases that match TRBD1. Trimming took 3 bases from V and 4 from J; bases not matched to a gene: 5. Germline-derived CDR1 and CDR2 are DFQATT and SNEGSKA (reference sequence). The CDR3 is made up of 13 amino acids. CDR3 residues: CSASIGQGYEQYF. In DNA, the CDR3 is TGCAGTGCTAGTATCGGACAGGGTTACGAGCAGTACTTC.

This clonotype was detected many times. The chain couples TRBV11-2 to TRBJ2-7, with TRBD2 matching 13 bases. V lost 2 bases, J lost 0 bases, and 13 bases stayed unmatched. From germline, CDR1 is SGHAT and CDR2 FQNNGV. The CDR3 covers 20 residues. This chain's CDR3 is CASSLKAGLAGMVSSYEQYF. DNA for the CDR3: TGTGCCAGCAGCTTAAAGGCGGGACTAGCGGGGATGGTGAGCTCCTACGAGCAGTACTTC.

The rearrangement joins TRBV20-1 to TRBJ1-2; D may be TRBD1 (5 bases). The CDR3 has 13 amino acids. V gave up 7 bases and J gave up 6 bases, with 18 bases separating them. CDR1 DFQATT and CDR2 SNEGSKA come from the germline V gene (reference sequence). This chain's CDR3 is CSVFKGLKNGYTF. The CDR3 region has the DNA TGCAGTGTATTCAAGGGACTCAAAAATGGCTACACCTTC.

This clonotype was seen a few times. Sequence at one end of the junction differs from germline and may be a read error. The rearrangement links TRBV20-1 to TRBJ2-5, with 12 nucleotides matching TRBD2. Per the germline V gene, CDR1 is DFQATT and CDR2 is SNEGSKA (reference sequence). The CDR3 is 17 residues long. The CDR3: CCARRLAGVVDQETQYF. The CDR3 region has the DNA TGCTGTGCTAGAAGACTAGCGGGAGTTGTTGACCAAGAGACCCAGTACTTC.

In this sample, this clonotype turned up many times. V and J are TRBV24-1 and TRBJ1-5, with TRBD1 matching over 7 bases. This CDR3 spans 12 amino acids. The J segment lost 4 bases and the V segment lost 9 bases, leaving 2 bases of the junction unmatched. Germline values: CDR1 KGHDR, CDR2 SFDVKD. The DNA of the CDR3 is TGTGCCACCGAGGGACAGAATCAGCCCCAGCATTTT. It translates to CATEGQNQPQHF.